The clone carrying this TCR beta chain was seen only a few times. Its antigen is as yet unknown. TCRdb ran MiXCR on the 5' RACE reads and lists one entry per CDR3 protein. The top ten hold approximately 14% of the sample, which has under 900,000 distinct CDR3 sequences, 15% to 20% seen once. CDR1 and CDR2 (germline): MDHEN, SYDVKM. The CDR3 is 14 residues long. With 7 bases removed from V and 1 base from J, the gap between germline ends came to 11 bases. The record originates from a study of identical twins. Study-level results: Invariant T cells like MAIT and iNKT could partly confound the zero-insertion analyses. Monozygotic twin pairs showed more out-of-frame TCR alpha sharing than models estimated.

Healthy Caucasian donors formed the entire cohort. The same data also went into a second study, on T cells expressing NK-cell markers. From that report: CD8+ T cells in roughly six donors included dominant NKG2C+ clonotypes at roughly 1.0-8%.

This sequence originates from a woman younger than 30 in good health. The gene calls are TRBV28 and TRBJ1-3; tentatively, D is TRBD1 (6 bases). Material for sequencing was PBMCs. DNA for the CDR3: TGTGCCAGCATCCCACAGGGATCTGGAAACACCATATATTTT. It specifies CASIPQGSGNTIYF. Full variable domain (remainder filled in from reference TRBV28 and TRBJ1-3): DVKVTQSSRYLVKRTGEKVFLECVQDMDHENMFWYRQDPGLGLRLIYFSYDVKMKEKGDIPEGYSVSREKKERFSLILESASTNQTSMYLCASIPQGSGNTIYFGEGSWLTVV.